The next 2 T cell receptor beta chains were all read from a single sample in a study of blood T cell repertoires in COVID-19. The assay was immunoSEQ multiplex PCR, and TCRdb's table has in-frame clones only and misses some. Counted here are roughly 200,000 clones, around 80% occurring once; the ten biggest clones make up approximately 10%. The sequencing sample was made of peripheral blood. Every receptor here comes from a woman older than 75 with COVID-19, enrolled during active disease.

The rearrangement links TRBV3-1 (or the pseudogene TRBV3-2) to TRBJ1-2; 9 bases fit TRBD1. Germline V gene data show CDR1 as LGHDT and CDR2 as YNNKEL (reference sequence). CDR3 length: 17 residues. Unmatched junction bases numbered 10, after V lost 4 bases and J lost 1 base. CDR3 DNA sequence: TGTGCCAGCAGCCTTGAGGGGGGGGACAGGGTTAACTATGGCTACACCTTC. Translated, it gives CASSLEGGDRVNYGYTF.

V usage is TRBV10-3 and J usage is TRBJ1-3, with D unresolved. Germline lookup yields CDR1 ENHRY and CDR2 SYGVKD. The V end was cut by 6 bases, the J end by 4 bases, with 16 bases between. This CDR3 has 15 residues. In DNA form, the CDR3 reads TGTGCCATCAGCCGCCAATCAGGCCTCGGAAACACCATATATTTT. It is translated as CAISRQSGLGNTIYF.